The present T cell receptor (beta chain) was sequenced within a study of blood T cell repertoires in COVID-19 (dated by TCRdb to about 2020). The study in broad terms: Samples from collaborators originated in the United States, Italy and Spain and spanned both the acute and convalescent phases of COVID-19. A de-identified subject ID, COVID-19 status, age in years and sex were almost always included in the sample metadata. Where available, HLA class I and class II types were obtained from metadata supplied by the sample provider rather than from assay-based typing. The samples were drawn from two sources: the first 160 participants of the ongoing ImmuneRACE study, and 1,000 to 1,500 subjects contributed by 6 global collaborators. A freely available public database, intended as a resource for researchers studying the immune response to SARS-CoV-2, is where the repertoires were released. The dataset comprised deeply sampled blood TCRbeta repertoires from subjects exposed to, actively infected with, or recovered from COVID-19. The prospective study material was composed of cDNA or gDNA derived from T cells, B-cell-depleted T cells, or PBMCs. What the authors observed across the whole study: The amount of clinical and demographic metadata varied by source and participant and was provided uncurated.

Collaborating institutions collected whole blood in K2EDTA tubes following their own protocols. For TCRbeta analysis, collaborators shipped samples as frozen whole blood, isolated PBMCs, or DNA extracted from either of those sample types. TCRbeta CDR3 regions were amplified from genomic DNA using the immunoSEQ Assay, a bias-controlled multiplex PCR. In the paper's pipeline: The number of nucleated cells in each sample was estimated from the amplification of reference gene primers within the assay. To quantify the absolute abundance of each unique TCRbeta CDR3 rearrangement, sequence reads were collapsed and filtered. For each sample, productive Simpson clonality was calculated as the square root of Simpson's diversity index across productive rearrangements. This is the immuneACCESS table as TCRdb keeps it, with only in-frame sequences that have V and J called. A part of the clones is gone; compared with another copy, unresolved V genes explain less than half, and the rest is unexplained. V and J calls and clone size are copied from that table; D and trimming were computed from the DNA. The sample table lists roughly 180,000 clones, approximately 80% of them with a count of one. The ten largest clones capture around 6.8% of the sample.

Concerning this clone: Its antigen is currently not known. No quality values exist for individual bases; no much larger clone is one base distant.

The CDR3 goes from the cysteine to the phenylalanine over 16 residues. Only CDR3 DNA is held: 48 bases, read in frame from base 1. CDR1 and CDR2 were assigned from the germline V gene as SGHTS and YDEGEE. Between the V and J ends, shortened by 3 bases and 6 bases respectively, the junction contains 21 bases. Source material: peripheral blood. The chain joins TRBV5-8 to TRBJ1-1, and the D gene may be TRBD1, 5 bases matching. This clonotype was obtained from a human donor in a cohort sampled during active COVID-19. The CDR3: CASSSARRGLIPEAFF. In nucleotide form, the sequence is TGTGCCAGCAGCTCAGCCCGACGGGGACTAATTCCTGAAGCTTTCTTT.